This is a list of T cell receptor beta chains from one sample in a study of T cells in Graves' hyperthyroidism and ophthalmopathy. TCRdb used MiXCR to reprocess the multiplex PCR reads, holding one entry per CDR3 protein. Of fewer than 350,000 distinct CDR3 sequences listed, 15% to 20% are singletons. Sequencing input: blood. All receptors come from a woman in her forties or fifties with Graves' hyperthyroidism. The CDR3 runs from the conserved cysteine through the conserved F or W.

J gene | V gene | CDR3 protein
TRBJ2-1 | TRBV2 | CASSGLAGGGNEQFF
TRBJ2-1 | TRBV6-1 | CASTVGTVAYNEQFF
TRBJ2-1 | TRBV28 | CASSRTGLATNEQFF
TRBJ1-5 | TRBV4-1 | CASSQDRGARGLNQPQHF
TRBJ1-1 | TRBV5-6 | CASSGYTEAFF
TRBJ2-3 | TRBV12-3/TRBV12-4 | CASSPGQGLKNTQYF
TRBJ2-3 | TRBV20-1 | CSGYYTDTQYF
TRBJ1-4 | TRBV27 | CASSLGGFKEKLFF
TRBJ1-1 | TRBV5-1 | CASSPGGRVLTEAFF
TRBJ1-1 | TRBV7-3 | CASSLMRDTEAFF
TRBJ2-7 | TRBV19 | CASSMGGSGEQYF
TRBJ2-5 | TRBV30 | CAWTTGAGQETQYF
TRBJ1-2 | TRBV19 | CASSRGDSFNYGYTF
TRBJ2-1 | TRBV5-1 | CASSSDWGKSSYNEQFF
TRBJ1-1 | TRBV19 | CASTPHSITGNTEAFF
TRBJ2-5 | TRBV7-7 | CASSTRSGGALETQYF
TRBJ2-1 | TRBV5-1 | CASSLGLAPGEQFF
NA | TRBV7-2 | CASSLEVRQETQFF
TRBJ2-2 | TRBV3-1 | CASSPSPGSNGELFF
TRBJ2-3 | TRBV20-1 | CSATPGTSGRDTQYF
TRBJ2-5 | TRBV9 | CASSVRVGETQYF
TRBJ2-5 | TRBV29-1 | CSVENPGDGTQYF
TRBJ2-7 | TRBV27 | CASRTSGTTIEQYF
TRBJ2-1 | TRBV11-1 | CASSTDRTYNEQFF
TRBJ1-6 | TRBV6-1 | CASSASLTPGSPLHF
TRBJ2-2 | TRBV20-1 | CSASTTSGNTGELFF
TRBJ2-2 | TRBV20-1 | CSASASGSGGTGELFF
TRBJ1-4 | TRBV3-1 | CASSTTRGEKLFF
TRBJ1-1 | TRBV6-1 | CASLLTEAFF
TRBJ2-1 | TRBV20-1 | CSARGGTYNEQFF
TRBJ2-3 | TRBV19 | CASSAQGASTDTQYF
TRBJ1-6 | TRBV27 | CASSFNGGRSPLHF
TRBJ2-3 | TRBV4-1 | CASSQRGLGGTDTQYF
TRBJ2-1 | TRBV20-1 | CSAREVGSSYNEQFF
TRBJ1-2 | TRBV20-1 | CSAREEGGDSYNYGYTF
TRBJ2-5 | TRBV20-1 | CSARDLVLAGAVETQYF
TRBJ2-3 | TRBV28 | CASSSSSGRPDTQYF
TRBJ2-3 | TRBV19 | CASTLGISTDTQYF
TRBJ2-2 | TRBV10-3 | CAISIGGPNTGELFF
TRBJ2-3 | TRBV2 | CASSEAPSTDTQYF
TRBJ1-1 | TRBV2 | CASRGQLNTEAFF
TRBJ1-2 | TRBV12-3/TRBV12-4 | CASSSRATNYYGYTF
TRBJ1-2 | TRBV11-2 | CASSLAGDYGYTF
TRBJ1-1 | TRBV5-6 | CTSSFEGEAFF
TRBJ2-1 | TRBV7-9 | CASSPRAVRDEQFF
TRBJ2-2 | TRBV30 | CVQGGTGELFF
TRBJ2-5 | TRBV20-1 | CSASTGKQETQYF
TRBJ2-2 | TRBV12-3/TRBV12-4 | CASSPLTSTGELFF
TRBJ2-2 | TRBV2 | CASSEEADTGELFF
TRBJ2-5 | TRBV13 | CASSFADAQQTQYF
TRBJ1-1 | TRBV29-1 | CSVAGQMNTEAFF
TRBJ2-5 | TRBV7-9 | CASSLTGGWREQYF
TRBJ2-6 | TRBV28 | CASSFMGSGANVLTF
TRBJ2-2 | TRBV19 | CASSIGTGELFF